This is a list of T cell receptor beta chains from one sample in a study of blood T cell repertoires in COVID-19. The protocol was immunoSEQ multiplex PCR, while the TCRdb copy is restricted to in-frame clones and leaves out a portion. The sample lists around 190,000 clones, more than 75% occurring once. The specimen sequenced was PBMCs or T cells enriched from blood (not recorded which). These TCRs come from a man between 35 and 55 years old with acute COVID-19. The CDR3 runs from the conserved cysteine through the conserved F or W. The D gene is left open where the match is weak. Size tells how often a clone was seen (once, few, many) or the class of an expanded clone, and some rows leave it out.

- - TRBJ2-6 TRBV7-8 CASTMTWAAPRGANVLTF TGTGCCAGCACCATGACGTGGGCAGCTCCACGGGGGGCCAACGTCCTGACTTTC
TRBD2 once TRBJ2-7 TRBV14 CASSQVKGLAYEQYF TGTGCCAGCAGCCAAGTAAAAGGACTAGCCTACGAGCAGTACTTC
TRBD1 - TRBJ2-1 TRBV9 CASSYRTGGLYNEQFF TGTGCCAGCAGCTACAGGACAGGGGGATTGTACAATGAGCAGTTCTTC
TRBD1 - TRBJ1-2 TRBV30 CAWSADRDYGYTF TGTGCCTGGAGTGCGGACAGGGACTATGGCTACACCTTC
- - TRBJ1-5 TRBV5-4 CASSLGPQGNQPQHF TGTGCCAGCAGCTTGGGCCCCCAGGGCAATCAGCCCCAGCATTTT
TRBD2 - TRBJ2-3 TRBV18 CASSLQRGADTQYF TGTGCCAGCTCACTGCAGCGGGGGGCGGATACGCAGTATTTT
- - TRBJ1-3 TRBV2 CASKRRSGNTIYF TGTGCCAGCAAGCGGAGGTCTGGAAACACCATATATTTT
- - TRBJ1-4 TRBV11-2 CASSSGRGATNEKLFF TGTGCCAGCAGCTCTGGCCGGGGTGCAACTAATGAAAAACTGTTTTTT
- - TRBJ2-2 TRBV9 CASSVTAANTGELFF TGTGCCAGCAGCGTCACCGCGGCGAACACCGGGGAGCTGTTTTTT
TRBD1 - TRBJ1-6 TRBV28 CASSSQGEYGSPLHF TGTGCCAGCAGTTCCCAGGGGGAGTACGGTTCACCCCTCCACTTT
TRBD2 - TRBJ2-2 TRBV2 CASSTSGRASGELFF TGTGCCAGCAGTACCAGCGGGAGGGCCTCCGGGGAGCTGTTTTTT
TRBD1 once TRBJ2-3 TRBV11-2 CASSFAGGEADTQYF TGTGCCAGCAGCTTTGCAGGGGGAGAGGCAGATACGCAGTATTTT
- - TRBJ2-7 TRBV2 CASSKTASSYEQYF TGTGCCAGCAGTAAGACAGCATCCTCCTACGAGCAGTACTTC
- - TRBJ1-2 TRBV20-1 CSAGTVYGYTF TGCAGTGCTGGAACAGTCTATGGCTACACCTTC